Presented here are 2 T cell receptor beta chains from one specimen sequenced in a study of blood T cell repertoires in COVID-19. Some clones are missing from TCRdb's copy, which holds only in-frame ones; the method was immunoSEQ multiplex PCR. Among about 200,000 clones listed, 80% were seen once. The sequencing sample was made of peripheral blood. These receptor sequences come from a human donor in a cohort sampled during active COVID-19.

The chain uses TRBV6-6 and TRBJ2-7, with D possibly being TRBD1 (9 bases). V was pared by 7 bases and J by 0 bases, with 16 bases between. The CDR3 sequence is 15 residues long. Germline V CDR1 and CDR2: MNHNY, SVGAGI (reference sequence). DNA for the CDR3: TGTGCCAGCATAGCGGGACAGGGTAACTCCTACGAGCAGTACTTC. It specifies CASIAGQGNSYEQYF.

In its sample, this clone was seen a few times. The chain couples TRBV9 to TRBJ1-2, with D possibly being TRBD1 (6 bases). This CDR3 comprises 13 residues. V was pared by 5 bases and J by 5 bases, with 13 bases between. Per the germline V gene, CDR1 is SGDLS and CDR2 is YYNGEE. The CDR3 reads CASRPGGAYGYTF. In DNA, the CDR3 is TGTGCCAGCAGGCCCGGGGGGGCTTATGGCTACACCTTC.